This record looks at one T cell receptor beta chain sequence and its context. The antigen it binds to is not known. Base qualities are not recorded, but no much larger clone differs from it by a single base. TCRbeta CDR3 regions were amplified from genomic DNA using the immunoSEQ Assay, a bias-controlled multiplex PCR. From the authors' description of their analysis: Within the assay, amplification of reference gene primers was used to estimate how many nucleated cells each sample contained. To quantify the absolute abundance of each unique TCRbeta CDR3 rearrangement, sequence reads were collapsed and filtered. For each sample, productive Simpson clonality was calculated by taking the square root of Simpson's diversity index across productive rearrangements. This immuneACCESS table, as held by TCRdb, lists in-frame sequences with V and J called but not all clones. Of the missing ones, under half trace to an unresolved V gene in checked studies; the others have no known cause. From that table come the V and J calls and clone size; the DNA was used to work out D and trimming. This sample comprises about 36,000 clones, 84% of them detected only once. Of the sample, around 1.6% is held by the ten largest clones.

These data belong to a study of blood T cell repertoires in COVID-19 (TCRdb year 2020). Study-wide context: The collaborator samples originated in the United States, Italy and Spain and spanned the acute and convalescent phases of COVID-19. The material from the prospective study consisted of cDNA or gDNA derived from T cells, B-cell-depleted T cells, or PBMCs. Subjects who had been exposed to COVID-19, were actively infected with it, or had recovered from it provided the deeply sampled blood TCRbeta repertoires that made up the dataset. A freely available public database, intended as a resource for researchers studying the immune response to SARS-CoV-2, is where the repertoires were released. The samples were drawn from the first 160 participants of the ongoing ImmuneRACE study and from about 1,200 subjects provided by 6 global collaborators. A de-identified subject ID, COVID-19 status, age in years and sex were almost always included in the sample metadata. HLA class I and class II types, where available, came from metadata supplied by the sample provider rather than from assay-based typing.

At one collaborating source in Seattle, patients were enrolled during active infection and were followed longitudinally through the course of disease. The collaborating institutions used their own protocols to collect whole blood in K2EDTA tubes. For TCRbeta analysis, collaborators shipped samples in one of three forms: frozen whole blood, isolated PBMCs, or DNA extracted from either of those sample types. Findings and caveats that apply to the study as a whole: The amount of clinical and demographic metadata varied by source and participant and was provided uncurated.

Including cysteine and phenylalanine, the CDR3 has 15 amino acids. Only the CDR3 DNA stays, 45 bases, in frame from base 1. Trimming leaves V shorter by 1 base and J shorter by 1 base, with the junction holding 0 bases beyond the gene matches. Reading the germline V gene (reference sequence) gives CDR1 SEHNR and CDR2 FQNEAQ. Sequencing used peripheral blood. The rearranged chain carries TRBV7-9 and TRBJ2-2; 7 central nucleotides agree with TRBD2. The receptor was isolated from a man aged 60-69 years with COVID-19, enrolled during active disease. The CDR3 has the sequence CASSLGGGNTGELFF. The nucleotide sequence reads TGTGCCAGCAGCTTAGGCGGGGGGAACACCGGGGAGCTGTTTTTT.